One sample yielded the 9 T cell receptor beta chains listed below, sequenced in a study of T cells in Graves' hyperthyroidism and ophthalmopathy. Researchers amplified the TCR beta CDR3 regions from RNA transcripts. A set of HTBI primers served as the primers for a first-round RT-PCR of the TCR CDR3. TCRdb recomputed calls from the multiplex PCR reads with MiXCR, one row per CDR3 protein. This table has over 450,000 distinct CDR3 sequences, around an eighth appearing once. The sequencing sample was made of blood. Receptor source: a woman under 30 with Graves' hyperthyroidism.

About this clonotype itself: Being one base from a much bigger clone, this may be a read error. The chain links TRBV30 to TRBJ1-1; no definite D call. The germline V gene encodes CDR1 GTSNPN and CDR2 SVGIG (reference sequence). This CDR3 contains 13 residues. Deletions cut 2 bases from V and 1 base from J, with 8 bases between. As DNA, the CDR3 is TGTGCCTGGAGTAACAGCCCGAACACTGAAGCTTTCTTT. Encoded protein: CAWSNSPNTEAFF.

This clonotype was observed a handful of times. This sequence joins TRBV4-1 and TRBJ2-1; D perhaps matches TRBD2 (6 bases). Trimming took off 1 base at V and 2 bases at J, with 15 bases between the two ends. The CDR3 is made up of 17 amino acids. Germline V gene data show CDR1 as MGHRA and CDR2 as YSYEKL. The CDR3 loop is CASSQVAVAAAYNEQFF. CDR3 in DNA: TGCGCCAGCAGCCAAGTTGCCGTAGCGGCCGCCTACAATGAGCAGTTCTTC.

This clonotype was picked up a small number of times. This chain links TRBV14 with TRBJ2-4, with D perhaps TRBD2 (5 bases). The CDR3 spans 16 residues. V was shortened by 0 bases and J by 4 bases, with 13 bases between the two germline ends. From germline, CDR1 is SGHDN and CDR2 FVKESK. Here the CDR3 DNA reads TGTGCCAGCAGCCAAGATTCCGTGAGGGTGAAAAACATTCAGTACTTC. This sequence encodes CASSQDSVRVKNIQYF.

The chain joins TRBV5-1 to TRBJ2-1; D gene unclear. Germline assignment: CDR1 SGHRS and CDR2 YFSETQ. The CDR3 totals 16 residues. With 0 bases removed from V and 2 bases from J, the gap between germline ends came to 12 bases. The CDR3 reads CASSLEYSRTYNEQFF. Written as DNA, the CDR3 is TGCGCCAGCAGCTTGGAATACAGCCGAACCTACAATGAGCAGTTCTTC.

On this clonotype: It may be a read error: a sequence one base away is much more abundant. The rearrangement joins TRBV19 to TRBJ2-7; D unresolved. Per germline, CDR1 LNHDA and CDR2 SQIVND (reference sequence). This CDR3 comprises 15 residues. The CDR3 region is CASSPTTSSTYELYF. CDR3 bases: TGTGCCAGTAGTCCCACTACGAGCAGTACCTACGAGCTGTACTTC.

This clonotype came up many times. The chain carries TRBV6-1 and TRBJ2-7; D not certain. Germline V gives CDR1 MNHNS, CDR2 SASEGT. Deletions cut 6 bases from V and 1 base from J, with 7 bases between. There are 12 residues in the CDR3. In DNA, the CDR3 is TGTGCCAGCAGGGACGGTTCCTACGAGCAGTACTTC. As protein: CASRDGSYEQYF.

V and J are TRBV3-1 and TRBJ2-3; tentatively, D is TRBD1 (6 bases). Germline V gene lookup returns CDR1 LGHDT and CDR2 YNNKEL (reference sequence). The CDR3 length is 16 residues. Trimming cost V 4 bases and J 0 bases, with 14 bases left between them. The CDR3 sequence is CASSPGRGLSTDTQYF. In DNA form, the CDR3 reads TGTGCCAGCAGCCCCGGAAGGGGGTTGAGCACAGATACGCAGTATTTT.

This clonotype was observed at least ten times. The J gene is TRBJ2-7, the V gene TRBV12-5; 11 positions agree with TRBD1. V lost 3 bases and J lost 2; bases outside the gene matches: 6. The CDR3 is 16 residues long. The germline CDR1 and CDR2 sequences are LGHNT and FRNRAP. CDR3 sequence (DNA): TGTGCTAGTGGTTTTCTACTGGGACAGGGGGCCTACGAGCAGTACTTC. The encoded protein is CASGFLLGQGAYEQYF. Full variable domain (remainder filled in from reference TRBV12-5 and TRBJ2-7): DARVTQTPRHKVTEMGQEVTMRCQPILGHNTVFWYRQTMMQGLELLAYFRNRAPLDDSGMPKDRFSAEMPDATLATLKIQPSEPRDSAVYFCASGFLLGQGAYEQYFGPGTRLTVT.

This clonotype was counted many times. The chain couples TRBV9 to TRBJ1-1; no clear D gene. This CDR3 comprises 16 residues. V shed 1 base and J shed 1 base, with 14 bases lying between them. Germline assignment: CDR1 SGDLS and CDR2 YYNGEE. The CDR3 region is CASSVSMDSGNTEAFF. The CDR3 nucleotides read TGTGCCAGCAGCGTAAGCATGGATTCAGGGAACACTGAAGCTTTCTTT.